The following is a T cell receptor (beta chain) sequence with its context. This entry is derived from a study of blood T cell repertoires in COVID-19. Clones were read by immunoSEQ multiplex PCR, and TCRdb kept only the in-frame ones, dropping some. The profile covers fewer than 200,000 clones, with 80% to 90% appearing a single time and about 9.6% taken by the ten largest. Trimming cost V 1 base and J 5 bases, with 5 bases left between them. The CDR3 sequence is 12 residues long. The germline V gene encodes CDR1 SEHNR and CDR2 FQNEAQ (reference sequence). The V gene is TRBV7-9, the J gene TRBJ2-5, with D possibly TRBD2 on 5 matching bases. This sequence was found in a man aged 45 to 65 with active or convalescent COVID-19. The sample consisted of peripheral blood. In DNA, the CDR3 is TGTGCCAGCAGCTTAGGGGAGGAGACCCAGTACTTC. Translation gives CASSLGEETQYF.